These T cell receptor beta chains were read from a single sample in a study of identical twins. TCRdb ran MiXCR on the 5' RACE reads and lists one entry per CDR3 protein. The table has roughly 490,000 distinct CDR3 sequences, more than 13% seen once. This sample also belongs to another study, concerning yellow fever vaccine responses in identical twins.

Sequenced: CD4+ T cells sorted from blood. These receptors all come from a young woman in good health. CDR3s include the opening cysteine and the closing phenylalanine or tryptophan. D genes are given only for firm matches. Size is omitted from some rows. Given values are once, few, many or a class for expanded clones.

J,D,V,size,CDR3,DNA
TRBJ2-5,NA,TRBV29-1,few,CSEADGPETQYF,TGCAGCGAAGCGGACGGTCCAGAGACCCAGTACTTC
TRBJ2-1,TRBD1,TRBV29-1,few,CSGSRQGNYEQFF,TGCAGCGGCTCCCGACAGGGGAACTATGAGCAGTTCTTC
TRBJ2-1,TRBD2,TRBV5-1,few,CASQLGLAGANEQFF,TGCGCCAGCCAACTTGGACTAGCGGGAGCCAATGAGCAGTTCTTC
TRBJ2-2,TRBD2,TRBV6-1,NA,CASSTLAGAGELFF,TGTGCCAGCAGCACCTTAGCGGGAGCCGGGGAGCTGTTTTTT
TRBJ2-5,TRBD2,TRBV7-2,NA,CASSLEGTSRQETQYF,TGTGCCAGCAGCTTAGAAGGGACTAGCCGTCAAGAGACCCAGTACTTC
TRBJ2-1,TRBD2,TRBV7-2,NA,CASSLVPGGAHEQFF,TGTGCCAGCAGCTTAGTCCCGGGGGGGGCCCATGAGCAGTTCTTC
TRBJ2-5,TRBD2,TRBV18,NA,CASSPTSDGETQYF,TGTGCCAGCTCACCAACTAGCGATGGAGAGACCCAGTACTTC
TRBJ2-2,NA,TRBV6-5,NA,CASSYSLAGELFF,TGTGCCAGCAGTTACTCTCTGGCCGGGGAGCTGTTTTTT
TRBJ2-1,NA,TRBV5-4,few,CASSSSLGLVGEQFF,TGTGCCAGCAGCTCCTCACTAGGGCTAGTAGGTGAGCAGTTCTTC
TRBJ2-1,NA,TRBV12-3/TRBV12-4,many,CASSLLAGGSEQFF,TGTGCCAGCAGTTTATTAGCCGGGGGCAGTGAGCAGTTCTTC
TRBJ2-7,TRBD2,TRBV29-1,few,CSVAGLAGVYEQYF,TGCAGCGTGGCTGGACTAGCGGGAGTCTACGAGCAGTACTTC
TRBJ2-5,NA,TRBV5-8,NA,CASSLLLRDQETQYF,TGTGCCAGCAGCTTGTTATTAAGGGATCAAGAGACCCAGTACTTC
TRBJ2-7,NA,TRBV10-3,few,CAISDLDSISYEQYF,TGTGCCATCAGTGATCTGGACAGCATCTCCTACGAGCAGTACTTC
TRBJ2-7,NA,TRBV3-1,NA,CASSQESRGAAPGEQYF,TGTGCCAGCAGCCAAGAAAGTAGGGGAGCAGCCCCGGGGGAGCAGTACTTC
TRBJ1-4,TRBD1,TRBV12-3/TRBV12-4,NA,CASSVTGDTNEKLFF,TGTGCCAGCAGTGTAACAGGGGACACTAATGAAAAACTGTTTTTT
TRBJ2-1,NA,TRBV5-5,once,CASSLLRRPDNEQFF,TGTGCCAGCAGCTTGCTTCGGCGGCCGGACAATGAGCAGTTCTTC
TRBJ2-7,TRBD2,TRBV20-1,many,CSATLAGYSYEQYF,TGCAGTGCTACCCTAGCGGGATATTCCTACGAGCAGTACTTC
TRBJ2-7,NA,TRBV28,NA,CASRGPIQGYEQYF,TGTGCCAGCAGGGGACCGATACAGGGCTACGAGCAGTACTTC
TRBJ2-5,NA,TRBV5-1,NA,CASSSRTVQETQYF,TGCGCCAGCAGCTCGAGGACAGTTCAAGAGACCCAGTACTTC
TRBJ2-7,NA,TRBV10-3,few,CATGIVFRTPKAYEQYF,TGTGCCACAGGCATCGTGTTTCGGACTCCTAAAGCCTACGAGCAGTACTTC
TRBJ2-7,NA,TRBV28,few,CASRRDPARNEQYF,TGTGCCAGCAGAAGGGACCCGGCCCGGAACGAGCAGTACTTC
TRBJ1-4,NA,TRBV27,few,CASSADRRMNEKLFF,TGTGCCAGCAGCGCGGATCGCAGGATGAATGAAAAACTGTTTTTT
TRBJ2-5,TRBD2,TRBV9,NA,CASTGSGGDQETQYF,TGTGCCAGCACCGGGTCTGGGGGGGACCAAGAGACCCAGTACTTC
TRBJ2-7,TRBD1,TRBV27,few,CASSYRQGHEQYF,TGTGCCAGCAGCTACCGACAGGGTCACGAGCAGTACTTC